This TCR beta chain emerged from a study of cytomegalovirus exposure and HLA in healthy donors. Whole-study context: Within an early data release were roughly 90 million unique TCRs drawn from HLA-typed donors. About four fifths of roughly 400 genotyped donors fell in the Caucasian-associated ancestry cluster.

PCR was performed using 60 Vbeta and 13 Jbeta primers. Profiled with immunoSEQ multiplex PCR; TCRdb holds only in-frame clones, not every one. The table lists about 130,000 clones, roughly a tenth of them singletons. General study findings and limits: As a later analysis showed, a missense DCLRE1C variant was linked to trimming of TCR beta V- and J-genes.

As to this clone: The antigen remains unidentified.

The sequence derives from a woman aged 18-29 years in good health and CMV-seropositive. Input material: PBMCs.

In nucleotides, the CDR3 is TGTGCCTTCCGACAGACTAGCGGTAGCTACGAGCAGTACTTC. Translation: CAFRQTSGSYEQYF. The chain uses TRBV30 and TRBJ2-7, with 9 bases aligning to TRBD2. Per germline, CDR1 GTSNPN and CDR2 SVGIG (reference sequence). With V trimmed by 7 bases and J by 3 bases, 10 bases remained unmatched. This CDR3 is built from 14 residues.